The 28 T cell receptor beta chains presented below share a single source sample, sequenced in a study of shared T cell receptors in the human thymus. Sequencing was performed with immunoSEQ multiplex PCR; in TCRdb, only in-frame clones are kept and a portion is missing. The top ten clones hold around 0.0099% of a sample with some 720,000 clones, 88% of them seen once. The sample also formed part of further work on human thymus T cells.

Sequenced input: thymocytes. These receptors were collected from a boy younger than two with a congenital heart defect.

This clone was observed once. The chain combines TRBV5-4 with TRBJ2-3; D possibly corresponds to TRBD1 (6 bases). The CDR3 has 13 residues. Trimming left V 10 bases short and J 2 bases short, with 14 bases between. Germline values: CDR1 SGHNT, CDR2 YYREEE (reference sequence). The CDR3 coding sequence is TGTGCCTTGGAAGGGGGAGACACAGATACGCAGTATTTT. This encodes CALEGGDTDTQYF. Full variable domain (rest looked up from reference TRBV5-4 and TRBJ2-3): ETGVTQSPTHLIKTRGQQVTLRCSSQSGHNTVSWYQQALGQGPQFIFQYYREEENGRGNFPPRFSGLQFPNYSSELNVNALELDDSALYLCALEGGDTDTQYFGPGTRLTVL.

The genes are TRBV10-3 and TRBJ2-2; 12 bases align to TRBD1. The CDR3 is 19 amino acids. J was trimmed by 0 bases and V by 4 bases; bases with no gene match: 9. From germline, CDR1 is ENHRY and CDR2 SYGVKD. The CDR3 DNA reads TGTGCCATCAGTGGGAGGGACAGGGGGCGAAGGTCGAACACCGGGGAGCTGTTTTTT. Its protein product is CAISGRDRGRRSNTGELFF.

V is TRBV19 and J is TRBJ2-7, with TRBD2 matching 14 bases. CDR3 size: 18 residues. Losses at the gene ends were 3 bases for V and 3 bases for J; bases not matched to a gene: 10. The germline V gene encodes CDR1 LNHDA and CDR2 SQIVND (reference sequence). The CDR3 nucleotides read TGTGCCAGTAGTATGAAAACCGGGACTAGCGGGAGAGACTACGAGCAGTACTTC. Translating gives CASSMKTGTSGRDYEQYF. Full variable domain (missing parts from reference TRBV19 and TRBJ2-7): DGGITQSPKYLFRKEGQNVTLSCEQNLNHDAMYWYRQDPGQGLRLIYYSQIVNDFQKGDIAEGYSVSREKKESFPLTVTSAQKNPTAFYLCASSMKTGTSGRDYEQYFGPGTRLTVT.

The chain carries TRBV14 and TRBJ2-7; TRBD1 aligns across 7 bases. Germline lookup yields CDR1 SGHDN and CDR2 FVKESK. V dropped 0 bases and J dropped 7; count of bases not matched to a gene: 6. This CDR3 is built from 14 residues. The CDR3 loop reads CASSQDRAGGEQYF. The DNA for the CDR3 is TGTGCCAGCAGCCAAGATAGGGCAGGGGGAGAGCAGTACTTC.

The chain links TRBV27 to TRBJ1-4; D gene uncertain. The CDR3 totals 16 residues. V gave up 8 bases and J gave up 3 bases, with 19 bases separating them. Germline CDR1 MNHEY, CDR2 SMNVEV (reference sequence). The CDR3 nucleotides are TGTGCCAGCTCCCTTATCTGGGCGTCGCCTAATGAAAAACTGTTTTTT. It encodes CASSLIWASPNEKLFF.

The chain recombines TRBV27 with TRBJ1-5, with D uncertain. This CDR3 region has 16 residues. Germline CDR1 reads MNHEY; CDR2 reads SMNVEV (reference sequence). V lost 5 bases to trimming and J lost 11 bases, with 25 bases between them. The CDR3 DNA is TGTGCCAGCAGTCCCCGCGCCGGGGTTGGAACGATGGCCCAGCATTTT. This gives the protein CASSPRAGVGTMAQHF.

The CDR3 protein is CASSRGTGGRYEQYF. The CDR3 nucleotides are TGTGCCAGCAGTCGGGGGACAGGGGGCCGCTACGAGCAGTACTTC. The chain couples TRBV6-5 to TRBJ2-7, with 12 bases aligning to TRBD1. Germline V gene sequence: CDR1 MNHEY, CDR2 SVGAGI. This CDR3 has 15 residues. After removal of 5 bases from V and 3 bases from J, the junction contained 5 bases not matched to a gene.

The chain is built from TRBV4-1 and TRBJ2-7; D call uncertain. Deletions cut 0 bases from V and 0 bases from J, with 15 bases between. Per germline, CDR1 MGHRA and CDR2 YSYEKL. The CDR3 is 17 residues long. The CDR3 sequence: CASSQEFALAVSYEQYF. CDR3 coding DNA: TGCGCCAGCAGCCAAGAGTTTGCTTTGGCAGTCTCCTACGAGCAGTACTTC.

The rearrangement uses TRBV29-1 and TRBJ2-7; 7 nucleotides line up with TRBD1. The CDR3 extends over 14 amino acids. V lost 4 bases and J lost 3; bases outside the gene matches: 9. Germline V gives CDR1 SQVTM, CDR2 ANQGSEA. CDR3 region: CSVGWTGISYEQYF. CDR3 nucleotides: TGCAGCGTTGGATGGACAGGCATCAGCTACGAGCAGTACTTC.

This sequence joins TRBV5-6 and TRBJ1-5; possibly TRBD1 for D (5 bases). The CDR3 totals 13 residues. Trimming shortened V by 2 bases and J by 7 bases, and 10 bases separated the two germline ends. In germline, CDR1 is SGHDT, CDR2 YYEEEE. Here the CDR3 reads CASSFDSGQPQHF. The DNA for the CDR3 is TGTGCCAGCAGCTTCGATTCAGGGCAGCCCCAGCATTTT.

This clone was counted once. The gene calls are TRBV28 and TRBJ1-2; the match to TRBD1 covers 8 bases. The CDR3 loop spans 15 amino acids. Unmatched junction bases numbered 11, after V lost 5 bases and J lost 6 bases. The V gene's germline CDR1 is MDHEN and CDR2 SYDVKM. CDR3 loop: CASSPTGGAMDGYTF. CDR3 bases: TGTGCCAGCAGTCCCACAGGGGGGGCGATGGATGGCTACACCTTC.

This sequence joins TRBV5-1 and TRBJ2-5; 7 positions match TRBD2. The CDR3 spans 18 residues. Germline V gives CDR1 SGHRS, CDR2 YFSETQ. V was clipped by 0 bases and J by 5 bases; unmatched bases: 16. CDR3 bases: TGCGCCAGCAGCTTGGCACAGGTTGGGACTATCCCTTACGAGACCCAGTACTTC. Amino acid sequence: CASSLAQVGTIPYETQYF.

Here the CDR3 reads CAWRGTGTASYEQYF. As DNA, the CDR3 is TGTGCCTGGAGGGGGACCGGGACAGCCTCCTACGAGCAGTACTTC. The chain recombines TRBV30 with TRBJ2-7; 7 nucleotides line up with TRBD1. Germline lookup yields CDR1 GTSNPN and CDR2 SVGIG (reference sequence). The CDR3 is 15 residues long. After removal of 3 bases from V and 0 bases from J, the junction contained 8 bases not matched to a gene.

V usage is TRBV27 and J usage is TRBJ2-7; 8 nucleotides line up with TRBD1. This CDR3 is built from 16 residues. Germline lookup yields CDR1 MNHEY and CDR2 SMNVEV (reference sequence). Trimming at V came to 0 bases and at J to 2 bases, leaving 6 bases not matched to a gene. The CDR3 region has the DNA TGTGCCAGCAGTTTATCGTGGCAGGGGGCACCCTACGAGCAGTACTTC. The encoded protein is CASSLSWQGAPYEQYF.

This chain joins TRBV5-1 and TRBJ2-4; TRBD2 is a possible D gene (5 bases). V lost 4 bases and J lost 9, with 20 bases in between. CDR3 size: 15 residues. The germline CDR1 and CDR2 sequences are SGHRS and YFSETQ. Here the CDR3 DNA reads TGCGCCAGCAGCGACGTTTGGACCGGGGAGCGCATTCAGTACTTC. This codes for CASSDVWTGERIQYF.

For the CDR3, the DNA is TGTGCCAGCAGCCCCAGCGGGGGGCCATTCTACGAGCAGTACTTC. Amino acids: CASSPSGGPFYEQYF. The chain uses TRBV7-9 and TRBJ2-7, with 9 bases identical to TRBD2. V lost 5 bases and J lost 3; bases outside the gene matches: 8. The CDR3 extends over 15 amino acids. Per germline, CDR1 SEHNR and CDR2 FQNEAQ (reference sequence).

The CDR3 DNA sequence: TGCGCCAGCAGCTTTGGGGCAGGCGAGCAGTTCTTC. Residues: CASSFGAGEQFF. The chain joins TRBV5-1 to TRBJ2-1; the D gene is possibly TRBD1 (5 bases). Germline loops: CDR1 SGHRS, CDR2 YFSETQ. Trimming took off 2 bases at V and 10 bases at J, with 10 bases between the two ends. CDR3 length: 12 amino acids. Drawing the rest from reference TRBV5-1 and TRBJ2-1, the complete variable domain is KAGVTQTPRYLIKTRGQQVTLSCSPISGHRSVSWYQQTPGQGLQFLFEYFSETQRNKGNFPGRFSGRQFSNSRSEMNVSTLELGDSALYLCASSFGAGEQFFGPGTRLTVL.

The chain combines TRBV7-9 with TRBJ1-1; TRBD1 matches at 11 bases. The germline gives CDR1 SEHNR, CDR2 FQNEAQ (reference sequence). V dropped 1 base and J dropped 0; count of bases not matched to a gene: 7. This CDR3 has 18 amino acids. The CDR3 here is CASSLEVGTGGMNTEAFF. DNA of the CDR3: TGTGCCAGCAGCTTAGAGGTGGGGACAGGGGGTATGAACACTGAAGCTTTCTTT.

The J gene is TRBJ2-4, the V gene TRBV4-2; D remains ambiguous. Germline assignment: CDR1 LGHNA and CDR2 YNFKEQ. There are 18 residues in the CDR3. V shed 0 bases and J shed 2 bases, with 17 bases lying between them. CDR3 protein: CASSQDDATPLPKNIQYF. In nucleotides, the CDR3 is TGTGCCAGCAGCCAAGACGATGCGACTCCCCTTCCCAAAAACATTCAGTACTTC.

This chain links TRBV5-1 with TRBJ2-5, with 7 bases fitting TRBD2. The trim removed 4 bases at V and 3 bases at J, leaving 18 bases unmatched. CDR1 is SGHRS and CDR2 is YFSETQ in the germline V gene. The CDR3 is made up of 18 amino acids. The CDR3 reads CASSPGRWGGSNEETQYF. In DNA, the CDR3 is TGCGCCAGCAGCCCAGGGAGGTGGGGCGGGAGCAATGAAGAGACCCAGTACTTC.

CDR3 nucleotide sequence: TGTGCCAGCAGCTTGTCCCCACGGTCTAGCGGGAGGGAAAGTGAGCAGTACTTC. Translating gives CASSLSPRSSGRESEQYF. The rearrangement uses TRBV7-3 and TRBJ2-7; 12 bases map to TRBD2. The CDR3 has 18 residues. The J segment lost 7 bases and the V segment lost 3 bases, leaving 16 bases of the junction unmatched. Germline V gene lookup returns CDR1 SGHTA and CDR2 FQGTGA.

The chain uses TRBV4-2 and TRBJ2-7; 15 bases match TRBD2. V was pared by 1 base and J by 0 bases, with 7 bases of the junction left unmatched. The CDR3 is 19 amino acids. Germline V gives CDR1 LGHNA, CDR2 YNFKEQ. The DNA of the CDR3 is TGTGCCAGCAGCCAAGCAGGACTAGCGGGAGGGCCCCCCTCCTACGAGCAGTACTTC. Encoded protein: CASSQAGLAGGPPSYEQYF.

The chain couples TRBV12-5 to TRBJ1-2; D is undetermined. Germline V lookup: CDR1 LGHNT, CDR2 FRNRAP. CDR3 size: 13 residues. The V end was cut by 1 base, the J end by 5 bases, with 8 bases between. The CDR3 region has the DNA TGTGCTAGTGGTTTGGAGCCAATATATGGCTACACCTTC. Amino acids: CASGLEPIYGYTF.

J is TRBJ2-7 and V is TRBV29-1; a weak D match, TRBD1 (6 bases). The CDR3 sequence is 11 residues long. The V end lost 4 bases, the J end lost 5 bases, and 9 bases lay between the germline ends. Germline V gene data show CDR1 as SQVTM and CDR2 as ANQGSEA. CDR3 protein: CSVVGGHEQYF. The CDR3 region has the DNA TGCAGCGTTGTAGGGGGACACGAGCAGTACTTC.

V and J are TRBV7-6 and TRBJ2-7; D is ambiguous. CDR3 length: 13 residues. The germline V and J ends were trimmed by 5 bases and 1 base, with 9 bases remaining between them. The germline CDR1 and CDR2 sequences are SGHVS and FNYEAQ. CDR3 bases: TGTGCCAGCAGCCGAGAAGCATCCTACGAGCAGTACTTC. Translating gives CASSREASYEQYF.

The chain links TRBV4-1 to TRBJ2-3; a possible D gene is TRBD2 (5 bases). The CDR3 contains 19 residues. Germline V lookup: CDR1 MGHRA, CDR2 YSYEKL. Trimming removed 1 base at V and 1 base at J, with 21 bases between. Here the CDR3 reads CASSQVPRRSERGTDTQYF. In DNA, the CDR3 is TGCGCCAGCAGCCAAGTCCCCCGGAGGTCAGAGAGGGGCACAGATACGCAGTATTTT.

This chain links TRBV7-2 with TRBJ2-7; TRBD2 is a possible D gene (6 bases). The V end lost 5 bases, the J end lost 9 bases, and 14 bases lay between the germline ends. The V gene's germline CDR1 is SGHTA and CDR2 FQGNSA. The CDR3 totals 12 residues. In DNA form, the CDR3 reads TGTGCCAGCAGCGTAAGGTCGGGGGTGCAGTACTTC. This encodes CASSVRSGVQYF.

The CDR3 is CASSFYEREHNEQFF. CDR3 in DNA: TGTGCCAGCAGCTTTTACGAGCGGGAACACAATGAGCAGTTCTTC. The chain uses TRBV5-6 and TRBJ2-1; 7 bases are shared with TRBD2. Germline CDR1 is SGHDT and CDR2 is YYEEEE. Germline trimming cut 2 bases from V and 5 bases from J; bases unmatched to any gene: 7. This CDR3 region has 15 residues.